This T cell receptor beta chain was found in a study of blood T cell repertoires in COVID-19 (dated by TCRdb to about 2020). Some background on the complete study: The collaborator samples originated in the United States, Italy and Spain and spanned the acute and convalescent phases of COVID-19. The material from the prospective study consisted of cDNA or gDNA derived from T cells, B-cell-depleted T cells, or PBMCs. Deeply sampled blood TCRbeta repertoires from subjects exposed to, actively infected with, or recovered from COVID-19 were included in the dataset. The repertoires were made available in a free public database intended to serve as a resource for research on the immune response to SARS-CoV-2. Samples came from the ongoing ImmuneRACE study (first 160 participants) plus 1,254 subjects from 6 global collaborators. The sample metadata nearly always contained a de-identified subject ID, COVID-19 status, age in years and sex. Where available, HLA class I and class II types were obtained from metadata supplied by the sample provider rather than from assay-based typing. The research as a whole found: The quantity of clinical and demographic metadata differed by source and by participant and was supplied without curation.

The germline V gene supplies CDR1 SGHRS and CDR2 YFSETQ. A distance of 13 bases separates the germline ends of V and J, which lose 4 bases and 3 bases respectively. The CDR3 goes from the cysteine to the phenylalanine over 14 residues. Only CDR3 DNA is held: 42 bases, read in frame from base 1. Whole blood was collected in K2EDTA tubes by collaborating institutions according to the institutions' own protocols. For TCRbeta analysis, collaborator samples were shipped as frozen whole blood, as isolated PBMCs, or as DNA extracted from either sample type. TCRbeta CDR3 regions were amplified from genomic DNA by means of the immunoSEQ Assay, a bias-controlled multiplex PCR. The original methods were these. Within the assay, amplification of reference gene primers was used to estimate how many nucleated cells each sample contained. To quantify the absolute abundance of each unique TCRbeta CDR3 rearrangement, sequence reads were collapsed and filtered. For each sample, productive Simpson clonality was calculated as the square root of Simpson's diversity index over productive rearrangements. In its TCRdb copy, this immuneACCESS table keeps in-frame sequences only and misses some clones. Where compared with another copy, unresolved V genes explain less than half of these, and the others have no known cause. V and J calls and clone size are given by that table; D and trimming were obtained from the DNA. Across this sample there are fewer than 75,000 clones, with 86% seen only once. 5.5% to 8% of the sample goes to the ten largest clones.

Points on this clone: Its antigen is still unknown. Base qualities are not at hand, and no much larger clone is one base apart.

The clonotype comes from a man aged 50-60 years with active COVID-19. The chain is made from TRBV5-1 and TRBJ2-5; the D gene is perhaps TRBD2, on 5 matching bases. Input material: peripheral blood. The sequence in DNA is TGCGCCAGCAGCCGCGGGCGAGCGGAAGAGACCCAGTACTTC. It is translated as CASSRGRAEETQYF.